This T cell receptor (beta chain) was captured in a study of blood T cell repertoires in COVID-19. Whole-study context: T cells, B-cell-depleted T cells, or PBMCs supplied cDNA or gDNA.

Profiled with immunoSEQ multiplex PCR; TCRdb holds only in-frame clones, not every one. In the table there are approximately 320,000 clones, roughly 90% of which are singletons. The CDR3 runs 12 residues. CDR1 is MNHEY, CDR2 SVGAGI, per germline. V was trimmed by 6 bases and J by 4 bases, leaving 10 bases between them. In terms of age and location, participants ranged from roughly 18 to 90 years and lived in about two dozen US areas. Which cohort a participant joined came from the clinical history participants gave. Each recovered donor of Cohort 3 presented with two negative PCRs, clearance, or symptom resolution.

The clonotype comes from a man in his sixties who had recovered from COVID-19. Sequencing input: PBMCs or T cells enriched from blood (not recorded which). J is TRBJ2-7 and V is TRBV6-5; maybe TRBD1 (7 bases). The CDR3 loop reads CASRTGRYEQYF. CDR3 DNA: TGTGCCAGCAGGACAGGGAGGTACGAGCAGTACTTC.